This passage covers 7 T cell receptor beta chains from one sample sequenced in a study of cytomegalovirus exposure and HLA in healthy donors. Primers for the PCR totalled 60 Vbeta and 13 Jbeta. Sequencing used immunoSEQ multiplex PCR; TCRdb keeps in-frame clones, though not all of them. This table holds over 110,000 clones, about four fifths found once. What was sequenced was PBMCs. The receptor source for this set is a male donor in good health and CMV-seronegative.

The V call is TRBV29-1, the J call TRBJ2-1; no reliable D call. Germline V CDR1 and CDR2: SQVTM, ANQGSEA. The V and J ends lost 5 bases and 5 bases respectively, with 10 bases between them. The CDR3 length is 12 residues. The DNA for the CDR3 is TGCAGCGTTCCCGAGCCAAACAATGAGCAGTTCTTC. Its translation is CSVPEPNNEQFF.

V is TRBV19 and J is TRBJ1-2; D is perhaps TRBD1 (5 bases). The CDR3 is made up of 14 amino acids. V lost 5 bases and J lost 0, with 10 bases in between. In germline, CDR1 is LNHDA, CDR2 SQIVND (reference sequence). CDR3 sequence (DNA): TGTGCCAGTAGTCCCCGACAGCCTAACTATGGCTACACCTTC. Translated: CASSPRQPNYGYTF.

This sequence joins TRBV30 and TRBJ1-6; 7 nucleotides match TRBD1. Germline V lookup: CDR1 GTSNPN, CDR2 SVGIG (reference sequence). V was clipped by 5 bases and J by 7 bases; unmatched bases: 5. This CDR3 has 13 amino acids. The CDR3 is CAWGGTENSPLHF. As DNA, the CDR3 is TGTGCCTGGGGGGGGACAGAGAATTCACCCCTCCACTTT.

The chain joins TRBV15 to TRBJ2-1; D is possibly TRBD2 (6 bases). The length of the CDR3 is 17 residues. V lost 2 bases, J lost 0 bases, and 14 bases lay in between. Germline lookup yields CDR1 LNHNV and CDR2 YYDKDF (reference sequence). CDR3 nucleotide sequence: TGTGCCACCAGCAGATTAGCGGACGCGAGCTCCTACAATGAGCAGTTCTTC. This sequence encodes CATSRLADASSYNEQFF.

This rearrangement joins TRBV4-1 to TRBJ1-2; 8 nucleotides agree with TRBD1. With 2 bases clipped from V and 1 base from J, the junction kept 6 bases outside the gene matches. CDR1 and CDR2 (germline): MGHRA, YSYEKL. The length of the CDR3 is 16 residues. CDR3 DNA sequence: TGCGCCAGCAGCCAAAAGGGACAGGAGTATAACTATGGCTACACCTTC. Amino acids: CASSQKGQEYNYGYTF.

The DNA for the CDR3 is TGTGCCAGCAGCTTGTTTCCAGGATCATACGAGCAGTACTTC. This translates into CASSLFPGSYEQYF. The rearrangement joins TRBV5-6 to TRBJ2-7; D is unresolved. The germline gives CDR1 SGHDT, CDR2 YYEEEE. CDR3 length equals 14 residues. V was cut by 1 base and J by 4 bases, with 12 bases left in between.

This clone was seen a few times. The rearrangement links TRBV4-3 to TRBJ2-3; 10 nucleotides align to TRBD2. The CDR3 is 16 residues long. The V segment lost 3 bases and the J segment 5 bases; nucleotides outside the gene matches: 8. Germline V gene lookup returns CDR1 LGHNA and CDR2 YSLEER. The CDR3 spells CASSQAFSGRRDTQYF. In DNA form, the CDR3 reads TGCGCCAGCAGCCAGGCGTTTAGCGGGAGGCGAGATACGCAGTATTTT.